A selection of T cell receptor beta chains follows, all from one sample in a study of blood T cells in healthy people across ages. TCRdb used MiXCR to reprocess the 5' RACE reads, holding one entry per CDR3 protein. The table records 550,000 to 650,000 distinct CDR3 sequences, roughly 30% of them present only once. Sample: blood. Receptors originate from an elderly woman in good health. CDR3s include the opening cysteine and the closing phenylalanine or tryptophan. The order of the fields is CDR3 DNA, CDR3 protein, V gene, clone size, D gene, J gene. D genes are given only for firm matches. Size values are once, few and many counts, or a class for expanded clones, and some rows have none.

cdr3_nt: TGTGCCAGCAGTCACAGCCTGCCGGGGCAGGGAACCTACGAGCAGTACTTC
cdr3_aa: CASSHSLPGQGTYEQYF
v_call: TRBV6-6
clone_size: -
d_call: -
j_call: TRBJ2-7

cdr3_nt: TGCAGCGTTGAAGACGCCAGCAGCCTTGTTCAGTACTTC
cdr3_aa: CSVEDASSLVQYF
v_call: TRBV29-1
clone_size: -
d_call: -
j_call: TRBJ2-5

cdr3_nt: TGTGCCAGCAGCCAAGCGGACCCCAGGGAGCGGGAGACCCAGTACTTC
cdr3_aa: CASSQADPRERETQYF
v_call: TRBV14
clone_size: -
d_call: -
j_call: TRBJ2-5

cdr3_nt: TGTGCCAGCAGTGGAAGCAGTGGGTCCTATAATTCACCCCTCCACTTT
cdr3_aa: CASSGSSGSYNSPLHF
v_call: TRBV2
clone_size: many
d_call: -
j_call: TRBJ1-6

cdr3_nt: TGTGCCAGCAGCTTCGGAAGGATGGGACAGCCCCAGTACTTC
cdr3_aa: CASSFGRMGQPQYF
v_call: TRBV7-9
clone_size: many
d_call: TRBD1
j_call: TRBJ2-5

cdr3_nt: TGCGCCAGCAGCTTGGGGGGCGGGGGGGCCTACGAGCAGTACTTC
cdr3_aa: CASSLGGGGAYEQYF
v_call: TRBV5-1
clone_size: few
d_call: TRBD2
j_call: TRBJ2-7

cdr3_nt: TGCAGTGCTAGAGTGGGAACCGATGGGCAGTTCTTC
cdr3_aa: CSARVGTDGQFF
v_call: TRBV20-1
clone_size: once
d_call: -
j_call: TRBJ2-1

cdr3_nt: TGCGCCAGCAGCTTGGATGTACCCATGAACACTGAAGCTTTCTTT
cdr3_aa: CASSLDVPMNTEAFF
v_call: TRBV5-1
clone_size: -
d_call: -
j_call: TRBJ1-1

cdr3_nt: TGTGCCAGCTCCAGGGAAGCCAAAAACATTCAGTACTTC
cdr3_aa: CASSREAKNIQYF
v_call: TRBV12-3/TRBV12-4
clone_size: few
d_call: -
j_call: TRBJ2-4

cdr3_nt: TGTGCCAGCAGAGACGTTGGGAGGGACCAGTACTTC
cdr3_aa: CASRDVGRDQYF
v_call: TRBV6-1
clone_size: once
d_call: TRBD2
j_call: TRBJ2-4

cdr3_nt: TGTGCCAGCAGCCCCGCGGGGGACCGAGGTGAAGCTTTCTTT
cdr3_aa: CASSPAGDRGEAFF
v_call: TRBV9
clone_size: many
d_call: -
j_call: TRBJ1-1

cdr3_nt: TGTGCCAGCAAATTCTCGCAGGTCCCTTCCTACGAGCAGTACTTC
cdr3_aa: CASKFSQVPSYEQYF
v_call: TRBV6-5
clone_size: many
d_call: -
j_call: TRBJ2-7

cdr3_nt: TGCGCCAGCAGCCAAGATTTGATGAGATACGAGCAGTACTTC
cdr3_aa: CASSQDLMRYEQYF
v_call: TRBV4-1
clone_size: once
d_call: -
j_call: TRBJ2-7

cdr3_nt: TGCAGCGTTGAAGATAGGAACAGGGCAACAGATACGCAGTATTTT
cdr3_aa: CSVEDRNRATDTQYF
v_call: TRBV29-1
clone_size: -
d_call: -
j_call: TRBJ2-3

cdr3_nt: TGTGCCAGCAGCCCTGGACTAGCCGCGCTTCACGAGCAGTACTTC
cdr3_aa: CASSPGLAALHEQYF
v_call: TRBV7-9
clone_size: -
d_call: TRBD2
j_call: TRBJ2-7

cdr3_nt: TGTGCCAGCAGGGACAGGGGAGGCTCCTACGAGCAGTACTTC
cdr3_aa: CASRDRGGSYEQYF
v_call: TRBV2
clone_size: many
d_call: TRBD1
j_call: TRBJ2-7

cdr3_nt: TGCAGTGCTAGAGGGACAGTTCGTCAGCCCCAGCATTTT
cdr3_aa: CSARGTVRQPQHF
v_call: TRBV20-1
clone_size: few
d_call: -
j_call: TRBJ1-5

cdr3_nt: TGCAGTGCTAGAGATGCGGGGCTTAATCAGCCCCAGCATTTT
cdr3_aa: CSARDAGLNQPQHF
v_call: TRBV20-1
clone_size: many
d_call: -
j_call: TRBJ1-5

cdr3_nt: TGTGCCAGCAGTTCCCGTCCACAGGGGACCGAAGCTTTCTTT
cdr3_aa: CASSSRPQGTEAFF
v_call: TRBV27
clone_size: -
d_call: TRBD1
j_call: TRBJ1-1

cdr3_nt: TGTGCCAGCCAGACTTATCCTAGCACAGATACGCAGTATTTT
cdr3_aa: CASQTYPSTDTQYF
v_call: TRBV4-2
clone_size: many
d_call: -
j_call: TRBJ2-3

cdr3_nt: TGTGCCAGCAGCTCCGGGACAGGAATGAACTATGGCTACACCTTC
cdr3_aa: CASSSGTGMNYGYTF
v_call: TRBV7-2
clone_size: once
d_call: TRBD1
j_call: TRBJ1-2

cdr3_nt: TGTGCCAGCAGTTCCTCAGCGACGGTTTATAGCAATCAGCCCCAGCATTTT
cdr3_aa: CASSSSATVYSNQPQHF
v_call: TRBV6-6
clone_size: -
d_call: -
j_call: TRBJ1-5

cdr3_nt: TGCAGTGCAAGCCGTCAGGGGACTGAGACCCAGTACTTC
cdr3_aa: CSASRQGTETQYF
v_call: TRBV20-1
clone_size: many
d_call: -
j_call: TRBJ2-5

cdr3_nt: TGTGCCAGCAGATCCCGGGAATTCGGGGACAGCACAGATACGCAGTATTTT
cdr3_aa: CASRSREFGDSTDTQYF
v_call: TRBV12-3/TRBV12-4
clone_size: -
d_call: -
j_call: TRBJ2-3

cdr3_nt: TGCAGTGCTTTGGGTAGCGCTAGGCTGGAGGGGACCCAGTACTTC
cdr3_aa: CSALGSARLEGTQYF
v_call: TRBV20-1
clone_size: -
d_call: -
j_call: TRBJ2-5

cdr3_nt: TGTGCCAGCAGCCAAAGTGAGGGCAATCAGCCCCAGCATTTT
cdr3_aa: CASSQSEGNQPQHF
v_call: TRBV3-1
clone_size: few
d_call: -
j_call: TRBJ1-5

cdr3_nt: TGTGCCAGCAGCTTGGTCGGGGGCGAACAGCCCCAGCATTTT
cdr3_aa: CASSLVGGEQPQHF
v_call: TRBV5-5
clone_size: many
d_call: -
j_call: TRBJ1-5

cdr3_nt: TGTGCCAGCAGCCAACGGACAGGGATTTATGAAAAACTGTTTTTT
cdr3_aa: CASSQRTGIYEKLFF
v_call: TRBV12-3/TRBV12-4
clone_size: many
d_call: TRBD1
j_call: TRBJ1-4

cdr3_nt: TGTGCCAGTCGGACTCCCCGATATGGCTACACCTTC
cdr3_aa: CASRTPRYGYTF
v_call: TRBV6-5
clone_size: once
d_call: -
j_call: TRBJ1-2

cdr3_nt: TGCGCCAGCAGCGTAGCGGGGTTCCCCTACAATGAGCAGTTCTTC
cdr3_aa: CASSVAGFPYNEQFF
v_call: TRBV5-1
clone_size: many
d_call: TRBD2
j_call: TRBJ2-1

cdr3_nt: TGTGCCAGCAGTGTCGCTAGCGGGGCATCCTACAATGAGCAGTTCTTC
cdr3_aa: CASSVASGASYNEQFF
v_call: TRBV6-4
clone_size: many
d_call: TRBD2
j_call: TRBJ2-1

cdr3_nt: TGTGCCAGCAGCAAAGCGCTTTCGACAGCAACTAGCGATCGGTCCTACAATGAGCAGTTCTTC
cdr3_aa: CASSKALSTATSDRSYNEQFF
v_call: TRBV21-1
clone_size: -
d_call: -
j_call: TRBJ2-1

cdr3_nt: TGCAGTGCTGAGCCTAAGGGGGGGCAGATCTACGAGCAGTACTTC
cdr3_aa: CSAEPKGGQIYEQYF
v_call: TRBV20-1
clone_size: many
d_call: -
j_call: TRBJ2-7

cdr3_nt: TGTGCCAGCAGTCCTGGGACCGCAGGGGTATACACTGAAGCTTTCTTT
cdr3_aa: CASSPGTAGVYTEAFF
v_call: TRBV7-3
clone_size: -
d_call: -
j_call: TRBJ1-1

cdr3_nt: TGTGCCAGCAGTTTGAGGAAAGGGAGAAGTCAGCCCCAGCATTTT
cdr3_aa: CASSLRKGRSQPQHF
v_call: TRBV12-3/TRBV12-4
clone_size: many
d_call: -
j_call: TRBJ1-5

cdr3_nt: TGCGCCAGCAGCTTGGAGGGATTCTACGAGCAGTACTTC
cdr3_aa: CASSLEGFYEQYF
v_call: TRBV5-1
clone_size: many
d_call: -
j_call: TRBJ2-7

cdr3_nt: TGCAGTGCTAGAGACCTGACAGGGAGGCTATCAACTAATGAAAAACTGTTTTTT
cdr3_aa: CSARDLTGRLSTNEKLFF
v_call: TRBV20-1
clone_size: few
d_call: TRBD1
j_call: TRBJ1-4

cdr3_nt: TGTGCCAGCAGCCCCCCTTGGGGTGGCACTGAAGCTTTCTTT
cdr3_aa: CASSPPWGGTEAFF
v_call: TRBV7-9
clone_size: many
d_call: -
j_call: TRBJ1-1

cdr3_nt: TGTGCCAGCAGTTCGTTGCGACTAGCGGGGGCAGATACGCAGTATTTT
cdr3_aa: CASSSLRLAGADTQYF
v_call: TRBV7-9
clone_size: many
d_call: TRBD2
j_call: TRBJ2-3

cdr3_nt: TGTGCCAGCAGCTTAGTCAATGCGGGACACTCCTACAATGAGCAGTTCTTC
cdr3_aa: CASSLVNAGHSYNEQFF
v_call: TRBV7-8
clone_size: many
d_call: -
j_call: TRBJ2-1

cdr3_nt: TGTGCCAGCAATTCCAGGATGAACACCGGGGAGCTGTTTTTT
cdr3_aa: CASNSRMNTGELFF
v_call: TRBV27
clone_size: few
d_call: -
j_call: TRBJ2-2

cdr3_nt: TGCGCCAGCAGCTTGAGAGGGGGAACGAGGTCCTACGAGCAGTACTTC
cdr3_aa: CASSLRGGTRSYEQYF
v_call: TRBV5-1
clone_size: many
d_call: -
j_call: TRBJ2-7

cdr3_nt: TGCAGCGCCGGCCTAATGCAAGAGACCCAGTACTTC
cdr3_aa: CSAGLMQETQYF
v_call: TRBV29-1
clone_size: -
d_call: -
j_call: TRBJ2-5

cdr3_nt: TGTGCCAGCAGCTTGGCGACAAGACTAGCGGGGGGTTACAATGAGCAGTTCTTC
cdr3_aa: CASSLATRLAGGYNEQFF
v_call: TRBV7-2
clone_size: many
d_call: TRBD2
j_call: TRBJ2-1

cdr3_nt: TGTGCCAGCAGCTTTAGAGGCAGGGAGGTAGATACGCAGTATTTT
cdr3_aa: CASSFRGREVDTQYF
v_call: TRBV7-9
clone_size: many
d_call: -
j_call: TRBJ2-3

cdr3_nt: TGTGCCAGCAGTATAGACAGCGTTGGTGAAGCTTTCTTT
cdr3_aa: CASSIDSVGEAFF
v_call: TRBV6-1
clone_size: many
d_call: -
j_call: TRBJ1-1

cdr3_nt: TGCAGTGCTAGCGTAGGCCTAGCGGTCCCAGATACGCAGTATTTT
cdr3_aa: CSASVGLAVPDTQYF
v_call: TRBV20-1
clone_size: -
d_call: TRBD2
j_call: TRBJ2-3

cdr3_nt: TGTGCCAGCAGCCCGACGACAGAAAATAACTATGGCTACACCTTC
cdr3_aa: CASSPTTENNYGYTF
v_call: TRBV7-9
clone_size: many
d_call: -
j_call: TRBJ1-2

cdr3_nt: TGTGCCAGCGTGTCGGGACTACACTCCTACAATGAGCAGTTCTTC
cdr3_aa: CASVSGLHSYNEQFF
v_call: TRBV6-2/TRBV6-3
clone_size: many
d_call: TRBD2
j_call: TRBJ2-1

cdr3_nt: TGTGCCAGCTCACCCTTGCTAGGCTACACTGAAGCTTTCTTT
cdr3_aa: CASSPLLGYTEAFF
v_call: TRBV18
clone_size: few
d_call: -
j_call: TRBJ1-1

cdr3_nt: TGTGCCAGCAGCTCAACATCTCAGGGTCAGCCCCAGCATTTT
cdr3_aa: CASSSTSQGQPQHF
v_call: TRBV7-8
clone_size: -
d_call: -
j_call: TRBJ1-5

cdr3_nt: TGTGCCAGCAGCCCCCCCGTGGCAGAGGAAAAACTGTTTTTT
cdr3_aa: CASSPPVAEEKLFF
v_call: TRBV7-9
clone_size: few
d_call: -
j_call: TRBJ1-4

cdr3_nt: TGCGCCAGCAGCCAGACCCCGCGGGGCGGAAATGGCTACACCTTC
cdr3_aa: CASSQTPRGGNGYTF
v_call: TRBV4-1
clone_size: many
d_call: -
j_call: TRBJ1-2

cdr3_nt: TGTGCCTCCTCCCGAGCGGGGGCGAGAACAGATGCGCAGTATTTT
cdr3_aa: CASSRAGARTDAQYF
v_call: TRBV12-3/TRBV12-4
clone_size: -
d_call: TRBD2
j_call: TRBJ2-3

cdr3_nt: TGCAGTGCTAAGGGCACCCTGGGAGAGCAGTACTTC
cdr3_aa: CSAKGTLGEQYF
v_call: TRBV20-1
clone_size: -
d_call: -
j_call: TRBJ2-7

cdr3_nt: TGTGCCAGCAGTTACTCGGGCCGGATGAACACTGAAGCTTTCTTT
cdr3_aa: CASSYSGRMNTEAFF
v_call: TRBV6-2/TRBV6-3
clone_size: many
d_call: -
j_call: TRBJ1-1

cdr3_nt: TGCAGTGCTTCTCAGGGACCCCGTGAAGCTTTCTTT
cdr3_aa: CSASQGPREAFF
v_call: TRBV20-1
clone_size: many
d_call: -
j_call: TRBJ1-1

cdr3_nt: TGTGCCAGCAGTTTCTCCGGGACTAGACGCACAGATACGCAGTATTTT
cdr3_aa: CASSFSGTRRTDTQYF
v_call: TRBV28
clone_size: few
d_call: TRBD2
j_call: TRBJ2-3

cdr3_nt: TGTGCCAGTACTACCCGGGGGGGGAACACTGAAGCTTTCTTT
cdr3_aa: CASTTRGGNTEAFF
v_call: TRBV19
clone_size: few
d_call: -
j_call: TRBJ1-1

cdr3_nt: TGCAGTGCTAGAATTTCCGGGACAGGGACCGGGGAGCTGTTTTTT
cdr3_aa: CSARISGTGTGELFF
v_call: TRBV20-1
clone_size: -
d_call: TRBD1
j_call: TRBJ2-2